This TCR beta chain derives from a study of cytomegalovirus exposure and HLA in healthy donors. Study conclusions and caveats: Rare sequences made up most TCRs, while some public TCRs were found in many donors.

With 6 bases clipped from V and 0 bases from J, the junction kept 4 bases outside the gene matches. This CDR3 is 13 amino acids long. CDR1 and CDR2 (germline): SQVTM, ANQGSEA. This clone has just one count. What it recognizes is unknown. With 60 Vbeta and 13 Jbeta primers, the PCR was carried out. TCRdb keeps only in-frame clones here, not all; method: immunoSEQ multiplex PCR. The table records 210,000 or so clones, about 83% of them present only once. The source material was PBMCs. The chain employs TRBV29-1 and TRBJ1-1; 7 nucleotides agree with TRBD1. This TCR was sampled from a middle-aged man in good health and CMV-seronegative. CDR3 coding DNA: TGCAGCGTAGACAGGGCTGTGAACACTGAAGCTTTCTTT. It encodes CSVDRAVNTEAFF.